This T cell receptor (beta chain) originates from a study of T cells after yellow fever vaccination. Across the whole study: Fractions of limited cellularity were prepared by means of SMART-Seq v4 Ultra Low Input. Broader study findings: After the booster, 96% of CD4 and 88% of CD8 primary-response clones were re-detected.

The CDR3 contains 17 residues. Germline-derived CDR1 and CDR2 are SGDLS and YYNGEE. V gave up 0 bases and J gave up 3 bases; unmatched junction bases: 9. About this clonotype itself: The antigen remains undetermined.

TCRdb re-called the 5' RACE reads through MiXCR, storing one row per CDR3 protein. The sample has a few hundred thousand distinct CDR3 sequences, approximately 10% seen once. The chain is built from TRBV9 and TRBJ1-1; 9 positions match TRBD1. This TCR was sampled from a young man who received the YFV17D yellow fever vaccine. Source: PBMCs, taken on the day of the first yellow fever vaccination. The CDR3 DNA reads TGTGCCAGCAGCGTAGGAACGTCAGGGACAGGGTACACTGAAGCTTTCTTT. As protein: CASSVGTSGTGYTEAFF.